The rows below give T cell receptor beta chains drawn from one sample of a study of PD-L1 blockade in urothelial cancer. The protocol was immunoSEQ multiplex PCR, while the TCRdb copy is restricted to in-frame clones and leaves out a portion. The table shows approximately 52,000 clones, with approximately 75% occurring only once. The material was PBMCs, obtained around atezolizumab (anti-PD-L1) treatment. The receptors shown here come from a man aged 70-80 years with urothelial cancer. The CDR3 runs from the conserved cysteine through the conserved F or W. D genes are given only for firm matches. Some rows mark clone size as missing; the rest say once, few, many or name a class of expanded clone.

clone_size cdr3_length d_call j_call v_call cdr3_nt cdr3_aa
- 15 - TRBJ2-2 TRBV29-1 TGCAGCGCTAAGGGCGGGGGCCGGAACACCGGGGAGCTGTTTTTT CSAKGGGRNTGELFF
- 16 TRBD1 TRBJ1-1 TRBV18 TGTGCCAGCTCACCGACAGGGACTCCCCTCGGCGCTGAAGCTTTCTTT CASSPTGTPLGAEAFF
- 15 TRBD1 TRBJ2-2 TRBV9 TGTGCCAGCAGCGAGACAGGGTCGGGCACCGGGGAGCTGTTTTTT CASSETGSGTGELFF
- 15 TRBD1 TRBJ2-5 TRBV5-1 TGCGCCAGCAGCTTGGATGGGACAGCCCAAGAGACCCAGTACTTC CASSLDGTAQETQYF
- 13 - TRBJ2-7 TRBV19 TGTGCCAGTAGTGCCGGACTTAGATACGAACAGTACTTC CASSAGLRYEQYF
once 15 - TRBJ1-6 TRBV15 TGTGCCACCAGCAGCGGGGACTCCTATAATTCACCCCTCCACTTT CATSSGDSYNSPLHF
- 15 TRBD1 TRBJ2-7 TRBV9 TGTGCCAGCAGCGTGGAGGACAGGGAAACGGGCGAGCAGTACTTC CASSVEDRETGEQYF
few 16 - TRBJ1-6 TRBV5-1 TGCGCCAGCAGCTTGGATCTGGGGGCCCGGAATTCACCCCTCCACTTT CASSLDLGARNSPLHF
once 16 TRBD1 TRBJ2-2 TRBV12-5 TGTGCTAGTGCCCTGCAGGGACAGTTGAACACCGGGGAGCTGTTTTTT CASALQGQLNTGELFF
- 15 TRBD2 TRBJ2-5 TRBV6-1 TGTGCCAGCAGTGAAGGGGGACTAGCTATAGAGACCCAGTACTTC CASSEGGLAIETQYF
once 16 TRBD1 TRBJ2-2 TRBV14 TGTGCCAGCAGCCAAGAAGACAGGGCTGTTACCGGGGAGCTGTTTTTT CASSQEDRAVTGELFF
- 13 TRBD1 TRBJ1-1 TRBV25-1 TGTGCCAGCAGTGTCAGGGGGCTTTCTGAAGCTTTCTTT CASSVRGLSEAFF
- 16 TRBD2 TRBJ2-3 TRBV7-7 TGTGCCAGCAGCTTAGCTCTAGCGGGGGGAACAGATACGCAGTATTTT CASSLALAGGTDTQYF
- 18 TRBD1 TRBJ1-1 TRBV7-9 TGTGCCAGCAGCTCTAGGGCAGGGGGCGCGTCTGGGAACACTGAAGCTTTCTTT CASSSRAGGASGNTEAFF
- 14 - TRBJ2-2 TRBV6-4 TGTGCCAGCAGTAGCGGGTCGGGGACCGGGGAGCTGTTTTTT CASSSGSGTGELFF
- 17 TRBD2 TRBJ2-3 TRBV5-8 TGTGCCAGCAGCTTGGCGGGGGGACTAGACTTCGGCGATACGCAGTATTTT CASSLAGGLDFGDTQYF
- 15 TRBD1 TRBJ1-2 TRBV19 TGTGCCAGTAGTACCTCGACAGGGGGGAACTATGGCTACACCTTC CASSTSTGGNYGYTF
- 14 - TRBJ1-1 TRBV5-1 TGCGCCAGCAGCACGGACGCCGGGGGTACTGAAGCTTTCTTT CASSTDAGGTEAFF
- 14 - TRBJ2-1 TRBV4-2 TGTGCCAGCAGCCAAGATCTCACAGGCAATGAGCAGTTCTTC CASSQDLTGNEQFF
- 16 TRBD1 TRBJ2-7 TRBV25-1 TGTGCCAGCAGTGAGACAGGGATTGGGTCTACCTACGAGCAGTACTTC CASSETGIGSTYEQYF
- 16 - TRBJ2-3 TRBV28 TGTGCCAGCACCCCCCTGGGCAGGGGCGGCACAGATACGCAGTATTTT CASTPLGRGGTDTQYF
- 15 TRBD1 TRBJ2-5 TRBV5-1 TGCGCCAGCAGCTTGGCGGGACAGGAGCAAGAGACCCAGTACTTC CASSLAGQEQETQYF
- 12 - TRBJ2-3 TRBV9 TGTGCCAGCAGCCAAAGCACAGATACGCAGTATTTT CASSQSTDTQYF
few 13 - TRBJ2-3 TRBV5-4 TGTGCCAGCAGCGTCGGAGGGGTGGATACGCAGTATTTT CASSVGGVDTQYF
- 10 - TRBJ2-7 TRBV7-8 TGTGCCAGCAGCGCGGGGGAGCAGTACTTC CASSAGEQYF
- 16 TRBD1 TRBJ2-7 TRBV7-8 TGTGCCAGCAGCTTAGGTGCTTCAGGGGGAAGGGGCGAGCAGTACTTC CASSLGASGGRGEQYF
- 16 TRBD2 TRBJ2-5 TRBV11-3 TGTGCCAGCAGCCGAGGGACTAGCGGGACCCAAGAGACCCAGTACTTC CASSRGTSGTQETQYF
few 13 - TRBJ2-7 TRBV25-1 TGTGCCAGCAGTGCGAACCAGGGATACGAGCAGTACTTC CASSANQGYEQYF
once 13 TRBD1 TRBJ1-2 TRBV6-5 TGTGCCAGCAGATCGACAGGGGGCTATGGCTACACCTTC CASRSTGGYGYTF
- 14 - TRBJ1-2 TRBV6-5 TGTGCCAGCAGTATGGCCGGGGGTTCCTATGGCTACACCTTC CASSMAGGSYGYTF
- 15 TRBD1 TRBJ1-4 TRBV19 TGTGCCAGTAGTTCCGGACAGGGGGCGGGAGAAAAACTGTTTTTT CASSSGQGAGEKLFF
- 14 TRBD1 TRBJ1-5 TRBV6-1 TGTGCCAGCAGTAGGGGGCTCGGCAATCAGCCCCAGCATTTT CASSRGLGNQPQHF
- 14 TRBD1 TRBJ2-5 TRBV10-3 TGTGCCATCAGCGACGGGACAGGGGGAGAGACCCAGTACTTC CAISDGTGGETQYF
- 17 - TRBJ2-1 TRBV19 TGTGCCAGTAGTATAGGTAATTGGGTCGGACTCTACAATGAGCAGTTCTTC CASSIGNWVGLYNEQFF
many 13 - TRBJ2-7 TRBV2 TGTGCCAGCAGTGACGGCACGGGCTACGAGCAGTACTTC CASSDGTGYEQYF
- 15 TRBD2 TRBJ2-3 TRBV10-3 TGTGCCATCATCGGGTCGGGAGGGAAGACAGATACGCAGTATTTT CAIIGSGGKTDTQYF
- 12 - TRBJ1-1 TRBV5-1 TGCGCCAGCAGCTTGGGGGCGGAGGGAGCTTTCTTT CASSLGAEGAFF
- 13 - TRBJ2-7 TRBV27 TGTGCCAGCGGGAGTTCCGTGGTCTACGAGCAGTACTTC CASGSSVVYEQYF
- 14 TRBD1 TRBJ1-3 TRBV18 TGTGCCAGCTCACCGGACAGGGGACTAGGAACCATATATTTT CASSPDRGLGTIYF
- 15 TRBD1 TRBJ1-4 TRBV2 TGTGCCAGCAGAGAACAGGGGAGTCTAGGTGAAAAACTGTTTTTT CASREQGSLGEKLFF
- 16 TRBD1 TRBJ2-1 TRBV5-6 TGTGCCAGCAGCACCGGGACAGGGGGAGATTACAATGAGCAGTTCTTC CASSTGTGGDYNEQFF
- 13 - TRBJ2-7 TRBV2 TGTGCCAGCACACGAGACACCTCCTACGAGCAGTACTTC CASTRDTSYEQYF
once 13 - TRBJ1-3 TRBV7-6 TGTGCCAGCAGCGCCAGGGCGTGGGACACCATATATTTT CASSARAWDTIYF
- 18 TRBD1 TRBJ2-1 TRBV11-3 TGTGCCAGCAGCTCCGGGACAGATACCCTCGGCTCCTACAATGAGCAGTTCTTC CASSSGTDTLGSYNEQFF
- 14 TRBD1 TRBJ2-7 TRBV6-1 TGTGCCAGCGTCCGGGACAGGGGTTCCTACGAGCAGTACTTC CASVRDRGSYEQYF
- 14 - TRBJ2-7 TRBV4-1 TGCGCCAGCAGCCAAGATATACGGGGCTACGAGCAGTACTTC CASSQDIRGYEQYF
- 14 TRBD1 TRBJ1-2 TRBV6-5 TGTGCCAGCAGGACGGGACAGGGGGCGTTTGGCTACACCTTC CASRTGQGAFGYTF
- 17 TRBD1 TRBJ1-2 TRBV9 TGTGCCAGCAGCGGAGCGGACAGGGGGGTTGCTAACTATGGCTACACCTTC CASSGADRGVANYGYTF
- 13 - TRBJ1-5 TRBV11-2 TGTGCCAGCAGTTCTGTACGGGAACAGCCCCAGCATTTT CASSSVREQPQHF
- 17 TRBD2 TRBJ2-2 TRBV10-3 TGTGCCATCAGCCGCACGACTAGCGGGCTTGACACCGGGGAGCTGTTTTTT CAISRTTSGLDTGELFF